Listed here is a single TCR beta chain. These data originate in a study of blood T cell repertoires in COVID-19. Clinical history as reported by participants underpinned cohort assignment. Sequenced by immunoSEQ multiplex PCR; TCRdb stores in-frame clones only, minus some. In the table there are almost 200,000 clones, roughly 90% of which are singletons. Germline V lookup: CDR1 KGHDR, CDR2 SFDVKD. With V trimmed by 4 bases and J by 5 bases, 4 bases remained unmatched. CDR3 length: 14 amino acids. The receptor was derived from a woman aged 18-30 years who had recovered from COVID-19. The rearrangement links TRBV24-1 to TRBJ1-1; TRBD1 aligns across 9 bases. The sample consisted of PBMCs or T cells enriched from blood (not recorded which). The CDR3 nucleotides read TGTGCCACCAGTGACGGACAGGGGACGACTGAAGCTTTCTTT. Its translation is CATSDGQGTTEAFF.